This TCR beta chain was recovered during a study of cytomegalovirus exposure and HLA in healthy donors. About the research overall: Around 80 million unique TCRs from HLA-typed donors were held in an early data release.

Both 60 Vbeta primers and 13 Jbeta primers went into the PCR. Repertoires were generated with immunoSEQ multiplex PCR, while TCRdb's copy carries only in-frame clones and drops some. This sample has around 200,000 clones; roughly 68% occur once, and the top ten carry about 2.5%. The CDR3 covers 15 residues. The V end lost 10 bases, the J end lost 3 bases, and 22 bases lay between the germline ends. CDR1 MNHNS and CDR2 SASEGT come from the germline V gene. On this clone: Distinct nucleotide sequences in the sample also encode this CDR3.

The TCR comes from a man aged 35-49 years in good health and CMV-seropositive. The material sequenced was PBMCs. The chain links TRBV6-1 to TRBJ2-7, with a tentative D call TRBD2 (6 bases). CDR3 region: CATAMGLTSYYEQYF. In nucleotides, the CDR3 is TGTGCCACTGCGATGGGACTGACCTCCTACTACGAGCAGTACTTC.